This entry describes one TCR beta chain. The sample holds one count of this clonotype. Its antigen remains undetermined. Base qualities are not recorded, but no much larger clone differs from it by a single base. One read alone is weak evidence. Profiling of TCR beta VDJ combinations and CDR3 sequences used genomic DNA as the template. An Illumina HiSeq 2000 was used for TCR repertoire sequencing. The authors' analysis ran thus. Repertoire assessment relied on Simpson's diversity index, CDR3 size and DJ length profiles, and TRBV/TRBJ rearrangement plots. The most abundant DNA sequence in the deep sequencing data was defined as the immunodominant clone. CDR3 amino acid sequences were screened for sharing across subjects and compared with published repertoires and the VDJdb database. In-frame beta chains were kept once TCRdb had trimmed the public reads at Q25 with fastp and called clones with MiXCR. Rows merge per CDR3 protein into single entries with the most common DNA and genes. It is TCRdb's table, rather than the study itself, that gives the V and J calls and clone size. The sample table holds hundreds of thousands of distinct CDR3 sequences, of which 45% to 65% were seen once. Approximately 8% of the sample lies in the top ten.

The data derive from a study of CD8+CD57+ T cells in acquired aplastic anemia (dated by TCRdb to 2017 to 2018). General notes on the study: DNA extracted from sorted CD4+ and CD8+ cells had a mean of around 3 ug, with a range of about 0.19 to 30 ug.

Broader findings and caveats from the paper: Around 28 CD8+ CDR3 sequences were found to be shared between patients and controls, but these sequences appeared to be highly expressed in patients and within the immunodominant clones of the patients. CD8+ Simpson's diversity did not differ significantly between patients and healthy controls (P=0.060).

From cysteine to phenylalanine, the CDR3 is 11 amino acids long. Of all the DNA, just the CDR3 is kept, 33 bases in frame from base 1. Trimming removed 6 bases from V and 3 bases from J, leaving 8 bases between the germline ends. Taken from the germline V gene (reference sequence), the CDR1 and CDR2 loops are DFQATT and SNEGSKA. In the study, sorted CD4+ and CD8+ blood T cells from patients with severe aplastic anemia and from healthy subjects underwent deep sequencing of TCR repertoires. Ficoll-Paque density gradient centrifugation was used to isolate peripheral blood mononuclear cells. CD4+ and CD8+ T cells were sorted by FACS or magnetic beads before DNA extraction.

This sequence uses TRBV20-1 and TRBJ2-5; the D gene is unclear. The sample consisted of sorted CD4+, CD8+, or CD8+CD57+ T cells (not recorded which) from PBMCs. This TCR was sampled from a human donor with severe aplastic anemia or a healthy control (not recorded which). The CDR3 has the sequence CSAGGKETQYF. The DNA sequence is as follows: TGCAGTGCGGGCGGAAAAGAGACCCAGTACTTC.